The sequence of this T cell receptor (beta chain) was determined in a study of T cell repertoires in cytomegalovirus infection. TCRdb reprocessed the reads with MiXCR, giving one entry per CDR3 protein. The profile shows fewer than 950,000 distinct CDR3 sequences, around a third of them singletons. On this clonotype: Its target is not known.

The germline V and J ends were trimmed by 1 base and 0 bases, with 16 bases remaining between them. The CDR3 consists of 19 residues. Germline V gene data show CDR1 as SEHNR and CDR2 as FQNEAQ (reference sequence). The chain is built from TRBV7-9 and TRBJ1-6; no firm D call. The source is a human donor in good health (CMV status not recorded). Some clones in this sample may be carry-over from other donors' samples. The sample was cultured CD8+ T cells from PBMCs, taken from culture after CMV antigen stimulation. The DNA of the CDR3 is TGTGCCAGCAGCTTAGGAGGCGGCAGGCCGGGCTCCTATAATTCACCCCTCCACTTT. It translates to CASSLGGGRPGSYNSPLHF.